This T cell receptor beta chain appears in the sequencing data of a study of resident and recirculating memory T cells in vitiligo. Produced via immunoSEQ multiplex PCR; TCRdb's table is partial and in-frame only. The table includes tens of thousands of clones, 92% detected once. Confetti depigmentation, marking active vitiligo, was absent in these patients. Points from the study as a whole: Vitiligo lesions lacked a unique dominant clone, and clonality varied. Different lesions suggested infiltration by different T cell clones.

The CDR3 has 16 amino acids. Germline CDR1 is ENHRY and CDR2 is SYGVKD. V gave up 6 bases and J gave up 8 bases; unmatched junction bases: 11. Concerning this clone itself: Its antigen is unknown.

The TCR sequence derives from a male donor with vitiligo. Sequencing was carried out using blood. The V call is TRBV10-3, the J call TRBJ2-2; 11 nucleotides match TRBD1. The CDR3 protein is CAIRADRGQGGGELFF. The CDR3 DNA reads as TGTGCCATCAGAGCGGACAGGGGGCAAGGAGGAGGGGAGCTGTTTTTT.